These T cell receptor beta chains were read from a single sample in a study of CD8 T cells in ankylosing spondylitis. TCRdb analysed the 5' RACE reads with MiXCR anew, one entry per CDR3 protein. Among roughly 250,000 distinct CDR3 sequences, about 10% were seen once, and the ten largest hold around 3%. Sequenced: blood, either unsorted or a sorted T cell fraction (not recorded which). Receptors were obtained from a male donor with ankylosing spondylitis or in good health (not recorded which). CDR3s include the opening cysteine and the closing phenylalanine or tryptophan. The order of the fields is V gene, J gene, D gene, clone size, CDR3 DNA, CDR3 protein. The D gene is left open where the match is weak. Clone size is shown for a subset of rows, as once, few, many or a class of expanded clone.

TRBV5-1	TRBJ1-1	NA	many	TGCGCCAGCAGCTTGTTGGGGTCTGGGGGGTCGGACACTGAAGCTTTCTTT	CASSLLGSGGSDTEAFF
TRBV7-9	TRBJ1-1	NA	many	TGTGCCAGCAGCTCCCCCGGGACGGGTCGCAGGAACACTGAAGCTTTCTTT	CASSSPGTGRRNTEAFF
TRBV27	TRBJ2-1	TRBD1	few	TGTGCCAGCAGTCCAGTCGGGACAGGGGTCGGGACTGAGCAGTTCTTC	CASSPVGTGVGTEQFF
TRBV5-1	TRBJ2-5	NA	many	TGCGCCAGCAGCATCGGACAGTGGACAGAGACCCAGTACTTC	CASSIGQWTETQYF
TRBV20-1	TRBJ2-5	TRBD2	many	TGCAGTGCTAGGACTAGCGGGGGACTCCAAGAGACCCAGTACTTC	CSARTSGGLQETQYF
TRBV20-1	TRBJ2-7	TRBD1	many	TGCAGTGCCCAGGGACAGGGAAAGATCCACGAGCAGTACTTC	CSAQGQGKIHEQYF
TRBV20-1	TRBJ2-3	NA	many	TGCAGTGCTGTCGGGGGTATCAGAAATACGCAGTATTTT	CSAVGGIRNTQYF
TRBV6-1	TRBJ1-2	TRBD1	many	TGTGCCAGCAGGGAGACAGGGAACGGCTACACCTTC	CASRETGNGYTF
TRBV30	TRBJ2-7	NA	few	TGTGCCTGGACAGGGAGTAGGTACGAGCAGTACTTC	CAWTGSRYEQYF
TRBV5-1	TRBJ2-3	TRBD2	NA	TGCGCCAGCAGGGATGGACTAGCGGGTTCTAGAGATACGCAGTATTTT	CASRDGLAGSRDTQYF
TRBV28	TRBJ2-2	TRBD1	many	TGTGCCAGCAGTCCCCAGGGGGACCGGGAGCTGTTTTTT	CASSPQGDRELFF
TRBV7-2	TRBJ1-1	NA	NA	TGTGCCAGCAGCTTAGGGCCCGACACTGAAGCTTTCTTT	CASSLGPDTEAFF
TRBV27	TRBJ2-5	TRBD2	NA	TGTGCCAAGTCGGGACTAGGTGGAAAGACCCAGTACTTC	CAKSGLGGKTQYF
TRBV20-1	TRBJ2-7	NA	many	TGCAGTGCTAGAGATGACCGACTCATTTCCTACGAGCAGTACTTC	CSARDDRLISYEQYF
TRBV10-3	TRBJ1-6	NA	many	TGTGCCATCAGTGAGTCGCGGTCGGGGGATGCCCTCCACTTT	CAISESRSGDALHF
TRBV21-1	TRBJ2-4	NA	many	TGTGCCAGCAGCGACCTTACGACAGCCCGATGGGCCAAAAACATTCAGTACTTC	CASSDLTTARWAKNIQYF
TRBV5-1	TRBJ2-1	NA	few	TGCGCCAGCAGCCCCCCCGGCTCCTACAATGAGCAGTTCTTC	CASSPPGSYNEQFF
TRBV28	TRBJ2-2	NA	many	TGTGCCACCGCTTCGAACACCGGGGAGCTGTTTTTT	CATASNTGELFF
TRBV20-1	TRBJ2-2	TRBD1	many	TGCAGTGCCAGACAGGGTGACACCGGGGAGCTGTTTTTT	CSARQGDTGELFF
TRBV7-9	TRBJ2-7	NA	many	TGTGCCAGCAGCTTATATGCAGAACCCTACGAGCAGTACTTC	CASSLYAEPYEQYF
TRBV12-3/TRBV12-4	TRBJ2-5	TRBD2	few	TGTGCCAGCAGCCCCGGCGGGAGCTGGGAGACCCAGTACTTC	CASSPGGSWETQYF
TRBV27	TRBJ1-2	NA	NA	TGTGCCAGCAGTTTTCGGCAGGGCTACGGCTACACCTTC	CASSFRQGYGYTF
TRBV20-1	TRBJ1-1	NA	many	TGCAGTGCTAGAGATTGGGGACCTGAAGCTTTCTTT	CSARDWGPEAFF
TRBV20-1	TRBJ2-5	TRBD2	many	TGCAGTGCTAGAGATCCCCGGGGGGTTAAAGAGACCCAGTACTTC	CSARDPRGVKETQYF
TRBV2	TRBJ2-3	NA	NA	TGTGCCAGCAGTGTTAAAGCTGCTAGCACAGATACGCAGTATTTT	CASSVKAASTDTQYF
TRBV20-1	TRBJ2-1	TRBD2	few	TGCAGTGCTAGATCCGGGACTAGCGGGGTCCCTGAGCAGTTCTTC	CSARSGTSGVPEQFF
TRBV5-1	TRBJ1-3	NA	NA	TGCGCCAGCAGCTTGGAGGCGAGGGACACCATATATTTT	CASSLEARDTIYF
TRBV18	TRBJ1-2	NA	few	TGTGCCAGCTCACCTTGGCTGGATGGCGATGGCTACACCTTC	CASSPWLDGDGYTF
TRBV20-1	TRBJ2-7	TRBD1	few	TGCAGTACTGGCGGAACAGGGGGCCTACCCGAGCAGTACTTC	CSTGGTGGLPEQYF
TRBV5-1	TRBJ1-6	NA	many	TGCGCCAGCAGCCCAACAGGGATGGAGGGTAATTCACCCCTCCACTTT	CASSPTGMEGNSPLHF
TRBV4-1	TRBJ1-1	NA	many	TGCGCCAGCAGCCGCACCGGTGTGGTTAACACTGAAGCTTTCTTT	CASSRTGVVNTEAFF
TRBV20-1	TRBJ2-1	NA	many	TGCAGTGCTAGAGATCCAGCGGGCACCTACAATGAGCAGTTCTTC	CSARDPAGTYNEQFF